This T cell receptor beta chain originates from a study of early T cells in non-severe SARS-CoV-2 infection. Unique molecular identifiers tagged individual cDNA molecules. TCRdb fed the 5' RACE reads into MiXCR, producing one record per CDR3 protein. In the table there are just under 60,000 distinct CDR3 sequences, around 9% of which are singletons. The CDR3 runs 14 residues. Germline V lookup: CDR1 MNHNY, CDR2 SVGAGI (reference sequence). Losses at the gene ends were 6 bases for V and 5 bases for J; bases not matched to a gene: 9. This clonotype was detected ten times or more. This chain links TRBV6-6 with TRBJ2-5, with TRBD1 matching over 7 bases. This TCR was recovered from an adult who was a healthcare worker with PCR-confirmed SARS-CoV-2 infection or an uninfected control (not recorded which). Sequencing was done on a sample of whole blood. The CDR3, as DNA: TGTGCCAGCAGCATCCAAGGGGGCGCCGAGACCCAGTACTTC. This sequence encodes CASSIQGGAETQYF.